There are many counts of the clone carrying this T cell receptor beta chain. The antigen is undetermined. TCRdb reprocessed the 5' RACE reads with MiXCR, giving one entry per CDR3 protein. The table has about 49,000 distinct CDR3 sequences, approximately 9.1% seen once; the top ten hold about 1.5%. Trimming stripped 5 bases from V and 2 bases from J, with 7 bases between. Germline V lookup: CDR1 DFQATT, CDR2 SNEGSKA (reference sequence). This CDR3 comprises 13 residues. The time point is: longitudinal time-point 1 (baseline). This entry comes from a study of neurological immune-mediated disorders. Study-wide findings and caveats: HTLV-1-associated myelopathy ranked highest for TCR clonal expansion and multiple sclerosis lowest, beneath healthy controls.

Sequenced input: PBMCs. The chain has TRBV20-1 and TRBJ2-6; D gene uncertain. The clonotype was recovered from a woman in her thirties or forties in good health. The CDR3 coding sequence is TGCAGTGCTGGGTCTCCTGGGGCCAACGTCCTGACTTTC. This encodes CSAGSPGANVLTF.